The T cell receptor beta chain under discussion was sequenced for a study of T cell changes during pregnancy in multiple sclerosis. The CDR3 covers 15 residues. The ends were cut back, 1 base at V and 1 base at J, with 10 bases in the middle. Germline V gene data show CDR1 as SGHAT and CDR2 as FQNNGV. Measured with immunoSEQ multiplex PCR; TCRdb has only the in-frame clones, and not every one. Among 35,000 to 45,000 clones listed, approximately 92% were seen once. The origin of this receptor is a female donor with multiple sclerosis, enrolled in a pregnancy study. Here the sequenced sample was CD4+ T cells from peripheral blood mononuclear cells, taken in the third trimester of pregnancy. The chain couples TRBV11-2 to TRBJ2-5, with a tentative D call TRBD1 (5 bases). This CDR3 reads CASSLGLRAQETQYF. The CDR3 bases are TGTGCCAGCAGCTTAGGTCTCAGGGCCCAAGAGACCCAGTACTTC.